The next 24 T cell receptor beta chains were all read from a single sample in a study of blood T cell repertoires in COVID-19 (dated by TCRdb to the early 2020s). The library was made by the immunoSEQ multiplex PCR assay. TCRdb stores this immuneACCESS table with in-frame sequences only. Part of the clones is absent; in the studies checked, under half of the shortfall reflects unresolved V genes, and no reason is known for the rest. Here the sample has approximately 250,000 clones; about 91% occur a single time. The ten largest clones take up roughly 2.5% of the sample. The sequenced material came from PBMCs or T cells enriched from blood (not recorded which). The receptors come from a woman aged 40 to 55 with acute COVID-19.

CDR3 nucleotides: TGCGCCAGCAGCTCCTCAGGGGGCACTGAAGCTTTCTTT. It codes for CASSSSGGTEAFF. The gene calls are TRBV5-1 and TRBJ1-1; the match to TRBD1 covers 7 bases. V dropped 3 bases and J dropped 4; count of bases not matched to a gene: 3. The CDR3 is 13 amino acids. Germline loops: CDR1 SGHRS, CDR2 YFSETQ.

This sequence joins TRBV6-4 and TRBJ2-6; no firm D call. The CDR3 loop spans 14 amino acids. CDR1 is MRHNA, CDR2 SNTAGT, per germline. With 7 bases removed from V and 4 bases from J, the gap between germline ends came to 11 bases. CDR3 sequence: CASKERSGANVLTF. In nucleotides, the CDR3 is TGTGCCAGCAAGGAGCGATCGGGGGCCAACGTCCTGACTTTC.

The genes are TRBV24-1 and TRBJ1-5, with D possibly TRBD1 on 6 matching bases. The CDR3 has 16 residues. Germline V gives CDR1 KGHDR, CDR2 SFDVKD. V was cut by 4 bases and J by 0 bases, with 12 bases left in between. The CDR3 region is CATSDPGQNSNQPQHF. CDR3 DNA sequence: TGTGCCACCAGTGACCCCGGACAGAATAGCAATCAGCCCCAGCATTTT.

The chain links TRBV6-6 to TRBJ1-1, with a possible D match to TRBD1 (6 bases). CDR1 and CDR2 (germline): MNHNY, SVGAGI (reference sequence). Between the trimmed V and J ends, which lost 5 bases and 1 base, there was a span of 17 bases. This CDR3 comprises 16 residues. The chain's CDR3 is CASSRLTRTANTEAFF. The CDR3 nucleotides read TGTGCCAGCAGTCGACTTACCCGGACAGCGAACACTGAAGCTTTCTTT.

The chain recombines TRBV11-2 with TRBJ2-1; tentative D call: TRBD1 (5 bases). Germline assignment: CDR1 SGHAT and CDR2 FQNNGV. The CDR3 covers 16 residues. The V end lost 2 bases, the J end lost 0 bases, and 11 bases lay between the germline ends. The CDR3 region is CASSLTPQGSYNEQFF. Here the CDR3 DNA reads TGTGCCAGCAGCTTAACCCCTCAGGGCTCCTACAATGAGCAGTTCTTC.

The chain employs TRBV24-1 and TRBJ2-7; 9 bases line up with TRBD2. J was trimmed by 6 bases and V by 4 bases; bases with no gene match: 12. Germline V lookup: CDR1 KGHDR, CDR2 SFDVKD. This CDR3 region has 16 residues. CDR3: CATSDPAGGGLVEQYV. In DNA, the CDR3 is TGTGCCACCAGTGACCCAGCGGGAGGCGGTCTGGTCGAGCAGTACGTC.

The V call is TRBV6-1, the J call TRBJ2-7; 11 nucleotides align to TRBD2. Trimming took 4 bases from V and 4 from J; bases not matched to a gene: 9. Looked up from germline, CDR1 is MNHNS and CDR2 is SASEGT. CDR3 length: 16 amino acids. The CDR3 region has the DNA TGTGCCAGCAGTGGGCTAGCGGGGGGACGCGTTTACGAGCAGTACTTC. Translation gives CASSGLAGGRVYEQYF.

The V gene is TRBV7-9, the J gene TRBJ1-1; unclear D gene. V lost 5 bases to trimming and J lost 0 bases, with 7 bases between them. Germline V gene sequence: CDR1 SEHNR, CDR2 FQNEAQ (reference sequence). The CDR3 is 13 residues long. This CDR3 reads CASSASLNTEAFF. The CDR3 DNA follows: TGTGCCAGCAGCGCGAGTCTGAACACTGAAGCTTTCTTT.

This clone has more than one count but fewer than ten. This chain uses TRBV5-1 with TRBJ1-2; a weak D match, TRBD1 (5 bases). CDR1 and CDR2 (germline): SGHRS, YFSETQ. This CDR3 has 16 residues. Trimming removed 6 bases from V and 3 bases from J, with 21 bases in between. CDR3: CASTKFQSGGDYGYTF. CDR3 bases: TGCGCCAGCACCAAATTCCAATCCGGAGGGGACTATGGCTACACCTTC.

This rearrangement joins TRBV29-1 to TRBJ1-1, with D tentatively TRBD1 (6 bases). V dropped 6 bases and J dropped 6 bases, with 11 bases sitting between them. Germline CDR1 and CDR2: SQVTM and ANQGSEA. The CDR3 loop spans 11 amino acids. CDR3 in amino acids: CSVGGGSEAFF. DNA for the CDR3: TGCAGCGTAGGGGGGGGCTCTGAAGCTTTCTTT.

The genes are TRBV30 and TRBJ2-3; D not certain. Per the germline V gene, CDR1 is GTSNPN and CDR2 is SVGIG (reference sequence). The CDR3 is 16 residues long. Trimming took 0 bases from V and 0 from J, leaving 13 bases between them. CDR3 sequence reads: CAWSVNVDISTDTQYF. CDR3 bases: TGTGCCTGGAGTGTGAATGTTGACATTAGCACAGATACGCAGTATTTT.

The chain is built from TRBV21-1 and TRBJ2-2; the D segment call TRBD2 is taken from the table without a DNA check. TRBV21-1 corresponds to a pseudogene. This CDR3 spans 17 amino acids. The CDR3 here is CASSKVREEKETGELFF. CDR3 sequence (DNA): TGTGCCAGCAGCAAAGTACGAGAGGAGAAGGAGACCGGGGAGCTGTTTTTT.

This chain connects TRBV7-2 to TRBJ2-3, with 9 positions matching TRBD2. Losses at the gene ends were 5 bases for V and 6 bases for J; bases not matched to a gene: 15. CDR1 is SGHTA and CDR2 is FQGNSA in the germline V gene. The CDR3 totals 17 residues. CDR3 sequence reads: CASSPRGGGSGSDTQYF. CDR3 coding DNA: TGTGCCAGCAGCCCGCGAGGTGGGGGTAGCGGGAGTGATACGCAGTATTTT.

The rearrangement uses TRBV12-5 and TRBJ1-5, with 7 bases fitting TRBD1. This CDR3 comprises 17 residues. The V and J ends lost 3 bases and 4 bases, in that order; junction bases with no gene match: 12. Germline CDR1 and CDR2: LGHNT and FRNRAP. The CDR3 sequence is CASGFVRGGTANQPQHF. The DNA for the CDR3 is TGTGCTAGTGGTTTTGTTCGGGGCGGGACAGCGAATCAGCCCCAGCATTTT.

The rearrangement joins TRBV5-4 to TRBJ2-2; TRBD2 matches 7 bases. Germline CDR1 and CDR2: SGHNT and YYREEE (reference sequence). This CDR3 contains 16 residues. The trim removed 2 bases at V and 2 bases at J, leaving 6 bases unmatched. CDR3 DNA sequence: TGTGCCAGCAGCTTTAAGGGGAGGGGTAACACCGGGGAGCTGTTTTTT. This codes for CASSFKGRGNTGELFF.

This chain uses TRBV4-2 with TRBJ2-3; 12 bases align to TRBD2. The germline V gene has CDR1 LGHNA and CDR2 YNFKEQ. The junction had 14 bases not matched to a gene; V was cut back by 4 bases and J by 0 bases. The CDR3 is 20 residues long. In DNA form, the CDR3 reads TGTGCCAGCAGCCCCTACACAGCTAGCGGGGGGGGAGCTAGCACAGATACGCAGTATTTT. It yields the protein CASSPYTASGGGASTDTQYF.

This clone was picked up a small number of times. The chain joins TRBV7-9 to TRBJ2-5; 8 bases fit TRBD1. Germline V gene data show CDR1 as SEHNR and CDR2 as FQNEAQ (reference sequence). This CDR3 is 13 amino acids long. V shed 6 bases and J 13 bases; nucleotides not matched to a gene: 13. CDR3 nucleotides: TGTGCCAGCAGTTCCGATTACCGGGACAGGAGGTACTTC. Translating gives CASSSDYRDRRYF.

The chain uses TRBV4-3 and TRBJ1-6; possibly TRBD1 for D (5 bases). Trimming shortened V by 4 bases and J by 10 bases, and 8 bases separated the two germline ends. CDR1 and CDR2 (germline): LGHNA, YSLEER. The CDR3 runs 12 residues. CDR3 region: CASSLPGSPLHF. For the CDR3, the DNA is TGCGCCAGCAGCCTGCCAGGGTCACCCCTCCACTTT.

The chain employs TRBV24-1 and TRBJ2-1; maybe TRBD1 (6 bases). Trimming pared 10 bases from V and 3 bases from J, leaving 9 bases between. Per germline, CDR1 KGHDR and CDR2 SFDVKD. The CDR3 runs to 12 residues. DNA for the CDR3: TGTGCCACAAGGGGGATCTACAATGAGCAGTTCTTC. Its translation is CATRGIYNEQFF.

The CDR3 sequence is CSVGSGTGTYNEQFF. In DNA form, the CDR3 reads TGCAGCGTTGGTTCCGGGACAGGGACCTACAATGAGCAGTTCTTC. This chain joins TRBV29-1 and TRBJ2-1, with 9 bases matching TRBD1. CDR3 length: 15 residues. V lost 4 bases, J lost 2 bases, and 6 bases stayed unmatched. Germline CDR1 SQVTM, CDR2 ANQGSEA.

The chain couples TRBV4-3 to TRBJ2-3; TRBD2 aligns across 9 bases. CDR1 LGHNA and CDR2 YSLEER come from the germline V gene. After removal of 0 bases from V and 5 bases from J, the junction contained 9 bases not matched to a gene. CDR3 length: 17 residues. CDR3 in amino acids: CASSQEGAGGSKDTQYF. The CDR3 bases are TGCGCCAGCAGCCAAGAGGGGGCGGGAGGGAGTAAAGATACGCAGTATTTT.

This chain connects TRBV5-4 to TRBJ1-4, with D perhaps TRBD1 (5 bases). V was trimmed by 0 bases and J by 5 bases, leaving 8 bases between them. Germline V CDR1 and CDR2: SGHNT, YYREEE (reference sequence). The CDR3 is 14 amino acids. The CDR3 loop is CASSLGQTNEKLFF. CDR3 nucleotides: TGTGCCAGCAGCTTGGGACAGACGAATGAAAAACTGTTTTTT.

The rearrangement joins TRBV30 to TRBJ2-5, with a possible D match to TRBD1 (6 bases). The germline gives CDR1 GTSNPN, CDR2 SVGIG (reference sequence). The CDR3 covers 13 residues. V lost 0 bases and J 5 bases, leaving 10 bases between the germline ends. CDR3 in DNA: TGTGCCTGGAGTGTACAGGGTCGGGAGACCCAGTACTTC. Residues: CAWSVQGRETQYF.

A few counts support this clone. The CDR3 protein is CASSLTTGFTGELFF. CDR3 sequence (DNA): TGTGCCAGCAGCTTGACGACAGGGTTTACCGGGGAGCTGTTTTTT. The chain couples TRBV5-4 to TRBJ2-2, with 7 bases matching TRBD1. The CDR3 contains 15 residues. Trimming removed 1 base from V and 5 bases from J; junction bases left unmatched: 5. The germline gives CDR1 SGHNT, CDR2 YYREEE (reference sequence).